The 5 T cell receptor beta chains presented below share a single source sample, sequenced in a study of T cells in Graves' hyperthyroidism and ophthalmopathy. The CDR3 regions of TCR beta were amplified from RNA transcripts. HTBI primers were employed in a first-round RT-PCR of the TCR CDR3. From the multiplex PCR reads, TCRdb called clonotypes with MiXCR, one entry per CDR3 protein. This table holds 250,000 to 400,000 distinct CDR3 sequences, roughly 15% found once. The material sequenced was blood. The source of these receptors is a middle-aged woman with Graves' ophthalmopathy.

This clonotype has ten or more counts. The chain's CDR3 is CAIRGSPGYGYTF. CDR3 DNA sequence: TGTGCCATTCGCGGCAGCCCTGGCTATGGCTACACCTTC. V usage is TRBV7-9 and J usage is TRBJ1-2, with D unclear. The CDR3 runs 13 residues. Germline loops: CDR1 SEHNR, CDR2 FQNEAQ (reference sequence). V lost 10 bases to trimming and J lost 4 bases, with 16 bases between them.

The V gene is TRBV11-2, the J gene TRBJ1-5; maybe TRBD1 (5 bases). Germline V gene sequence: CDR1 SGHAT, CDR2 FQNNGV. Trimming cost V 4 bases and J 8 bases, with 21 bases left between them. The CDR3 runs to 16 residues. The CDR3 sequence: CASSSGTRGTGEPQHF. CDR3 bases: TGTGCCAGCAGCTCCGGGACTAGGGGTACCGGGGAGCCCCAGCATTTT.

This clonotype appeared many times. This chain links TRBV29-1 with TRBJ2-5, with TRBD1 as a possible D gene (5 bases). CDR1 SQVTM and CDR2 ANQGSEA come from the germline V gene. V lost 5 bases and J lost 3, with 10 bases in between. This CDR3 has 12 amino acids. The CDR3 DNA follows: TGCAGCGTTTCACAGGTTGAAGAGACCCAGTACTTC. Its translation: CSVSQVEETQYF.

This clonotype was picked up many times. The rearrangement links TRBV10-3 to TRBJ2-3; tentatively, D is TRBD2 (7 bases). V was clipped by 5 bases and J by 2 bases, with 14 bases between them. CDR1 and CDR2 (germline): ENHRY, SYGVKD. This CDR3 region has 15 residues. The CDR3 region is CAISSAGAPTDTQYF. CDR3 in DNA: TGTGCCATCAGTTCGGCGGGGGCCCCCACAGATACGCAGTATTTT.

In regard to this clonotype: A much larger clone differs by one base, so this may be a read error. The CDR3 ends on some other residue instead of the conserved phenylalanine or tryptophan, so this is likely a read error. V gene TRBV14 combines with J gene TRBJ2-1; no definite D call. The CDR3 spans 15 residues. Trimming removed 3 bases at V and 0 bases at J, with 9 bases between. Germline V lookup: CDR1 SGHDN, CDR2 FVKESK. CDR3 DNA: TGTGCCAGCAGCCAGGGTAGGAGCTCCTACAATGAGCAGTTCCTC. This sequence encodes CASSQGRSSYNEQFL.